This record covers a single T cell receptor beta chain. Its antigen remains unidentified. Time point: week 11, during vaccination. It was 300 ug of mutant IDH1 20-mer peptide that made up each vaccine dose, given with topical imiquimod. New WHO grade 3 or 4 IDH1-mutant, ATRX-lost astrocytomas were present in all donors. These data come from a study of a mutant IDH1 vaccine in newly diagnosed glioma. Study-level results: Patients mounted vaccine-induced immune responses in about 93% of cases.

TCRdb's copy holds only in-frame clones and misses some; the assay was immunoSEQ multiplex PCR. Of tens of thousands of clones detected, about 70% appear once; the ten largest clones hold around 10%. Germline-derived CDR1 and CDR2 are SGHTA and FQGNSA. This CDR3 region has 15 residues. Trimming removed 5 bases at V and 4 bases at J, with 15 bases between. The sequence was collected from a man between 18 and 35 years old with glioma. Some clones in this sample may be carry-over from other donors' samples. The chain uses TRBV7-2 and TRBJ1-5; possibly TRBD1 for D (6 bases). The material was peripheral blood mononuclear cells (PBMCs), obtained from a glioma patient whose treatment included an IDH1 peptide vaccine. The CDR3 reads CASSRGRGENQPQHF. As DNA, the CDR3 is TGTGCCAGCAGCCGTGGGAGGGGGGAAAATCAGCCCCAGCATTTT.